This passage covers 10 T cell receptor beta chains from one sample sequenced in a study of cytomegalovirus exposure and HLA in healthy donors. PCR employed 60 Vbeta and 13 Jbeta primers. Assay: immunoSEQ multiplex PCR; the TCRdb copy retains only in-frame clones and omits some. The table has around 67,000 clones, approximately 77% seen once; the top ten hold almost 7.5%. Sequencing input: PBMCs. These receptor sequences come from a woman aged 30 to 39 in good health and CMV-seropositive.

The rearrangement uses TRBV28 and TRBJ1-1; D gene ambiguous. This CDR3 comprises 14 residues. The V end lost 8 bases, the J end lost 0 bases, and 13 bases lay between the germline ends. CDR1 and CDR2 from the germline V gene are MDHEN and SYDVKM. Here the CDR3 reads CASLVRSMNTEAFF. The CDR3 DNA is TGTGCCAGCCTCGTTAGATCCATGAACACTGAAGCTTTCTTT.

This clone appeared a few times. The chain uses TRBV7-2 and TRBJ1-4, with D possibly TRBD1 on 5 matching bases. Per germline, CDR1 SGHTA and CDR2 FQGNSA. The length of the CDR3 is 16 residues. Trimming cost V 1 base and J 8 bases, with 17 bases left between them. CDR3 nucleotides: TGTGCCAGCAGCTTAGGGATCGGCCAGGGCCAAGAAAAACTGTTTTTT. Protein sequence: CASSLGIGQGQEKLFF.

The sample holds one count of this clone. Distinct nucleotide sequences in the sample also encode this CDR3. Written as DNA, the CDR3 is TGTGCCAGCAGTTACTCCCAGGGCAACTATGGCTACACCTTC. As protein: CASSYSQGNYGYTF. The genes are TRBV6-5 and TRBJ1-2, with a tentative D call TRBD1 (5 bases). Germline V gene lookup returns CDR1 MNHEY and CDR2 SVGAGI. V gave up 0 bases and J gave up 2 bases, with 7 bases separating them. This CDR3 is built from 14 residues.

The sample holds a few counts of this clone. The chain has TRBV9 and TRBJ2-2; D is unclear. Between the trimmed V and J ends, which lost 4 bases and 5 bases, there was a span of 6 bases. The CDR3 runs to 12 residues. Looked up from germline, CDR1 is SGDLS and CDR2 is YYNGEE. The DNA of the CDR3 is TGTGCCAGCAGCCGCGCGACCGGGGAGCTGTTTTTT. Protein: CASSRATGELFF.

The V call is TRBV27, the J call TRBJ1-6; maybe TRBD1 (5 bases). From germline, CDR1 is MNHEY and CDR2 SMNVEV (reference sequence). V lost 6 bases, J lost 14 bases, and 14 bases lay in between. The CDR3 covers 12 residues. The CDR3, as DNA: TGTGCCAGCAGAGGAACTACAGGAGCCCTCCACTTT. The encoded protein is CASRGTTGALHF.

The CDR3 is CASSLSGTGFVDTQYF. DNA of the CDR3: TGTGCCAGCAGCTTATCCGGGACAGGGTTCGTAGATACGCAGTATTTT. The chain combines TRBV7-2 with TRBJ2-3; 9 bases are shared with TRBD1. This CDR3 is built from 16 residues. CDR1 SGHTA and CDR2 FQGNSA come from the germline V gene. Trimming removed 2 bases from V and 5 bases from J; junction bases left unmatched: 8.

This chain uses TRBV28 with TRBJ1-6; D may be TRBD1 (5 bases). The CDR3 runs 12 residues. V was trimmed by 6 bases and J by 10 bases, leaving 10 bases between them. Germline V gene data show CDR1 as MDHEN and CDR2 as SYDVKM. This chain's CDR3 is CASSWGVSPLHF. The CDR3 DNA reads TGTGCCAGCAGCTGGGGGGTATCACCCCTCCACTTT. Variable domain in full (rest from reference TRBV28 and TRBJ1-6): DVKVTQSSRYLVKRTGEKVFLECVQDMDHENMFWYRQDPGLGLRLIYFSYDVKMKEKGDIPEGYSVSREKKERFSLILESASTNQTSMYLCASSWGVSPLHFGNGTRLTVT.

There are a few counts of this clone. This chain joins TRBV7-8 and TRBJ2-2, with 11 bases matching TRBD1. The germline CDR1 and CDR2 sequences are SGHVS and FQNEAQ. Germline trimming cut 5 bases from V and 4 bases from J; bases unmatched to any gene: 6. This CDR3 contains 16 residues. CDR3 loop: CASSPRTGGFTGELFF. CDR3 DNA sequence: TGTGCCAGCAGCCCTAGGACAGGGGGCTTCACCGGGGAGCTGTTTTTT.

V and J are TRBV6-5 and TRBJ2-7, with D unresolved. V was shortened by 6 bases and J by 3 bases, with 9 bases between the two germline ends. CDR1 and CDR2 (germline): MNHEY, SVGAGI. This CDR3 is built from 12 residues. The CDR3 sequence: CASSMTGYEQYF. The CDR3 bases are TGTGCCAGCAGCATGACTGGCTACGAGCAGTACTTC.

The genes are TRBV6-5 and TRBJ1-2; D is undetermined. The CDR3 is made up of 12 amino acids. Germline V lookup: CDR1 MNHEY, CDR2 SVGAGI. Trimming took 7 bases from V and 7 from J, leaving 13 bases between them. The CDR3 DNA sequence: TGTGCCAGCACTTCGGGGATTCTTGGCTACACCTTC. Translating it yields CASTSGILGYTF.